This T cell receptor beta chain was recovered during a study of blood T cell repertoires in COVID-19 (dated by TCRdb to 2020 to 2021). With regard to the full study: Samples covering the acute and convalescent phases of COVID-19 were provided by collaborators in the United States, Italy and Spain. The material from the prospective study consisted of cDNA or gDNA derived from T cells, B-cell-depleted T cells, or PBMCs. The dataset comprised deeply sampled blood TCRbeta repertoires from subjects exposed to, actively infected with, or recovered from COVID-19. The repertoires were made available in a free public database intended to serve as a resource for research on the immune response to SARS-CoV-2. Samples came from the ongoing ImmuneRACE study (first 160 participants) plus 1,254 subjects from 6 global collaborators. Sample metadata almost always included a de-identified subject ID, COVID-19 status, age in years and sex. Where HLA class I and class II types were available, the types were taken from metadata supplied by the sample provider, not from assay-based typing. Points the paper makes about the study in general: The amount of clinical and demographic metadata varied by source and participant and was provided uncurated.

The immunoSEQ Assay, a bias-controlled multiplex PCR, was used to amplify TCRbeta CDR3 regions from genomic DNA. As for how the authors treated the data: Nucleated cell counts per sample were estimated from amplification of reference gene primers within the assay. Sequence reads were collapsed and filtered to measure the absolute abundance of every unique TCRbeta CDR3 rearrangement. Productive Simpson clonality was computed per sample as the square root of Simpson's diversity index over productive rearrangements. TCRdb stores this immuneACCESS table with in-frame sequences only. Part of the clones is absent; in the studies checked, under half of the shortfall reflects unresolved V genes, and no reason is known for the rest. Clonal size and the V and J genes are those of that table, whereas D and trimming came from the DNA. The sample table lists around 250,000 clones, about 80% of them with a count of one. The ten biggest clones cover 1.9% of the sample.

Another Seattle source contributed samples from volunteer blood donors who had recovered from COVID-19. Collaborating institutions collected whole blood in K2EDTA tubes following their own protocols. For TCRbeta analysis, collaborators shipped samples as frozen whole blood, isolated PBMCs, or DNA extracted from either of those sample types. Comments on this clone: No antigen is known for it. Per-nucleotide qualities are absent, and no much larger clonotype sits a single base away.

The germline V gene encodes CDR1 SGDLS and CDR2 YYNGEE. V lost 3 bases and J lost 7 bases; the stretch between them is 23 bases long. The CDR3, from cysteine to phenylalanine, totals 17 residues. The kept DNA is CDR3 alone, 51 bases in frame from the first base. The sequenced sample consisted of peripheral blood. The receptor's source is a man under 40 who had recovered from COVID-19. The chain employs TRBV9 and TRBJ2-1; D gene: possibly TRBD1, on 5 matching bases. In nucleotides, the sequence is TGTGCCAGCAGCGGCCGCATTGACAGTTTCCCTCGGAATGAGCAGTTCTTC. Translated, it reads CASSGRIDSFPRNEQFF.